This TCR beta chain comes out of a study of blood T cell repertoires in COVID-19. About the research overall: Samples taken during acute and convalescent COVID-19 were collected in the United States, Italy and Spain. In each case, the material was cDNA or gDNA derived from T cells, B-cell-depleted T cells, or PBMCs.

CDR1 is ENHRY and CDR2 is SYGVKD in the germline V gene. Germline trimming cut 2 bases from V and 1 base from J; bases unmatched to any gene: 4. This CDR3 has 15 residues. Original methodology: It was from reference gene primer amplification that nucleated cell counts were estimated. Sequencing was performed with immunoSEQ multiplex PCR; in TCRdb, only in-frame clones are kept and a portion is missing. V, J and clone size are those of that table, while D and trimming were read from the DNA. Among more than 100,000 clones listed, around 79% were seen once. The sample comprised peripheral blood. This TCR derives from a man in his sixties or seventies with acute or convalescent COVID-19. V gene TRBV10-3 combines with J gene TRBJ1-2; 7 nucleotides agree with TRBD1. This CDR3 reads CAISERGQDNYGYTF. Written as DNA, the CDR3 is TGTGCCATCAGTGAGAGAGGACAGGATAACTATGGCTACACCTTC.